This TCR beta chain was identified during a study of Graves' ophthalmopathy and Graves' hyperthyroidism. The authors amplified TCR beta CDR3 regions, and they did so from RNA transcripts for repertoire sequencing. HTBI primers primed a first-round RT-PCR, and a second-round multiplex PCR followed. MiXCR, applied by TCRdb to the multiplex PCR reads, yields one record per CDR3 protein. The sample lists hundreds of thousands of distinct CDR3 sequences, 35% to 50% occurring once. V lost 7 bases to trimming and J lost 4 bases, with 17 bases between them. The CDR3 runs 14 residues. From germline, CDR1 is SGHRS and CDR2 YFSETQ. This clonotype has at least ten counts.

The chain uses TRBV5-1 and TRBJ2-5; D may match TRBD1 or TRBD2 (5 bases each). Sequencing was done on a sample of peripheral blood. The receptor was derived from an adult man with Graves' ophthalmopathy. The CDR3 bases are TGCGCCAGCTTCGAGGGGAGTATCCGAGAGACCCAGTACTTC. Residues: CASFEGSIRETQYF. The complete variable domain, with remaining parts taken from reference TRBV5-1 and TRBJ2-5, reads KAGVTQTPRYLIKTRGQQVTLSCSPISGHRSVSWYQQTPGQGLQFLFEYFSETQRNKGNFPGRFSGRQFSNSRSEMNVSTLELGDSALYLCASFEGSIRETQYFGPGTRLLVL.